This T cell receptor (beta chain) was identified in a study of T cells in Graves' hyperthyroidism and ophthalmopathy. RNA transcripts served as the template for amplifying TCR beta CDR3 regions. The study used the HTBI primer set for a first-round RT-PCR of the TCR CDR3. TCRdb re-called the multiplex PCR reads through MiXCR, storing one row per CDR3 protein. The table records under 400,000 distinct CDR3 sequences, 15% of them present only once. The germline V and J ends were trimmed by 6 bases and 0 bases, with 19 bases remaining between them. The CDR3 runs 16 residues. Germline CDR1 is SQVTM and CDR2 is ANQGSEA. For ophthalmopathy patients, the Clinical Activity Score was at least 3 and the NOSPECS grade at least 4; duration was under 3 months. Uncontrolled infections, other autoimmune diseases, pregnancy or lactation led to exclusion of patients. Clinicians diagnosed patients from clinical symptoms, serum thyroxine and TRAb, thyroid ultrasound and orbital computed tomography. The authors obtained PBMCs from about 9 ml of fresh peripheral blood.

This receptor was identified in a woman between 55 and 75 years old with Graves' ophthalmopathy. V is TRBV29-1 and J is TRBJ2-3; possible D gene TRBD2, 6 bases. Sequencing was performed on blood. CDR3 region: CSVLKTSGSSTDTQYF. In nucleotides, the CDR3 is TGCAGCGTCCTAAAAACGAGCGGGTCGAGCACAGATACGCAGTATTTT.